This T cell receptor beta chain was sequenced for a study of follicular helper T cells after annual influenza vaccination. Trimming cost V 6 bases and J 12 bases; bases outside gene matches: 7. Germline V CDR1 and CDR2: SQVTM, ANQGSEA. CDR3 length: 11 residues. The protocol was immunoSEQ multiplex PCR, while the TCRdb copy is restricted to in-frame clones and leaves out a portion. The profile covers around 25,000 clones, with roughly 80% appearing a single time and 0.95% to 1.5% taken by the ten largest. The time point denotes: 2014-2015 season, pre-vaccination. The sequencing used CXCR5+ CD38- circulating T follicular helper cells from blood, collected on the day of influenza vaccination. Described subset: circulating Tfh, non-naive CD4+CXCR5+PD-1+ (ICOS+CD38+ or ICOS-CD38-). This receptor was identified in an adult who received the influenza vaccine. This chain joins TRBV29-1 and TRBJ2-1; 8 nucleotides agree with TRBD1. The CDR3 DNA reads as TGCAGCGTGGGAAGCGGACAGGGGCAGTTCTTC. Encoded protein: CSVGSGQGQFF.